The source of this T cell receptor (beta chain) is a study of blood T cell repertoires in COVID-19. CDR1 is SGHVS and CDR2 is FNYEAQ in the germline V gene. With 0 bases clipped from V and 4 bases from J, the junction kept 2 bases outside the gene matches. The CDR3 sequence is 14 residues long. This table comes from immunoSEQ multiplex PCR, and its TCRdb copy is limited to in-frame clones, with some not included. Here the sample spans approximately 260,000 clones, around 90% being singletons. This TCR derives from a man aged 50 to 60 with acute or convalescent COVID-19. The chain employs TRBV7-6 and TRBJ1-1, with 7 bases lining up with TRBD1. Sequenced input: peripheral blood. The CDR3 nucleotides are TGTGCCAGCAGCTTAGCCCCAGGGGGCACTGAAGCTTTCTTT. Protein sequence: CASSLAPGGTEAFF.